The T cell receptor (beta chain) described here comes from a study of T-cell reconstitution after alpha-beta-depleted transplantation in children. The TCRbeta library was prepared with unique molecular identifiers. TCRdb re-derived calls from the PCR reads in MiXCR, one entry per CDR3 protein. The sample lists around 600,000 distinct CDR3 sequences; approximately 10% were seen once. Specimen: PBMCs from the stem cell graft donor, collected from the stem cell graft. The receptor was derived from a human donor who donated a stem cell graft to a child with acute myeloid leukemia.

The CDR3, as DNA: TGTGCCAGCAGCCAAGAACTATTAGAGACCCAGTACTTC. Protein sequence: CASSQELLETQYF. The chain links TRBV4-2 to TRBJ2-5; D uncertain. CDR3 length equals 13 residues. V lost 0 bases to trimming and J lost 4 bases, with 6 bases between them. Germline-derived CDR1 and CDR2 are LGHNA and YNFKEQ.